This T cell receptor (beta chain) was retrieved from a study of regulatory T cells in long-lasting Graves disease. Time point defined: newly diagnosed GD, antithyroid drugs for less than 3 months. The authors made the TCR library using RNA they extracted from PBMCs. Assembly of TCR beta libraries relied on iRepertoire HTBI primers together with Arm-PCR of CDR3 regions. Each CDR3 protein gets one entry after TCRdb re-called the multiplex PCR reads with MiXCR. The table includes about 530,000 distinct CDR3 sequences, about 16% detected once. The germline V gene encodes CDR1 SEHNR and CDR2 FQNEAQ (reference sequence). The CDR3 consists of 12 residues. Trimming shortened V by 1 base and J by 7 bases, and 7 bases separated the two germline ends. The same sample was also used in a study of T cells in Graves' hyperthyroidism and ophthalmopathy.

V gene TRBV7-9 combines with J gene TRBJ1-1; D uncertain. The TCR originated in a woman aged 40 to 65 with Graves disease. The input for sequencing was peripheral blood mononuclear cells (PBMCs), taken at new diagnosis, from a patient treated with antithyroid drugs. CDR3 region: CASSLVAGEAFF. The CDR3 nucleotides are TGTGCCAGCAGCTTAGTGGCAGGTGAAGCTTTCTTT. Variable domain in full (rest from reference TRBV7-9 and TRBJ1-1): DTGVSQNPRHKITKRGQNVTFRCDPISEHNRLYWYRQTLGQGPEFLTYFQNEAQLEKSRLLSDRFSAERPKGSFSTLEIQRTEQGDSAMYLCASSLVAGEAFFGQGTRLTVV.